This entry concerns a single T cell receptor beta chain. What antigen it recognizes has not been identified. Per-base qualities were not stored, and no clone one base away is much larger. The data derive from a study of blood T cell repertoires in COVID-19 (dated by TCRdb to the early 2020s). For the study in its entirety: The collaborator samples originated in the United States, Italy and Spain and spanned the acute and convalescent phases of COVID-19. The prospective study material was composed of cDNA or gDNA derived from T cells, B-cell-depleted T cells, or PBMCs. The dataset comprised deeply sampled blood TCRbeta repertoires from subjects exposed to, actively infected with, or recovered from COVID-19. A freely available public database, intended as a resource for researchers studying the immune response to SARS-CoV-2, is where the repertoires were released. The samples were drawn from the first 160 participants of the ongoing ImmuneRACE study and from 950 to 1,500 subjects provided by 6 global collaborators. A de-identified subject ID, COVID-19 status, age in years and sex were almost always included in the sample metadata. Where HLA class I and class II types were available, the types were taken from metadata supplied by the sample provider, not from assay-based typing.

One collaborating source in Seattle enrolled patients during active infection and followed them longitudinally through the course of disease. The collaborating institutions used their own protocols to collect whole blood in K2EDTA tubes. Collaborator samples were shipped for TCRbeta analysis as frozen whole blood, isolated PBMCs, or DNA extracted from either sample type. Overall study outcomes, separate from this receptor: How much clinical and demographic metadata was included differed by source and by participant, and the metadata was provided uncurated.

TCRbeta CDR3 regions were amplified from genomic DNA using the immunoSEQ Assay, a bias-controlled multiplex PCR. The authors' analysis ran thus. Within the assay, amplification of reference gene primers was used to estimate how many nucleated cells each sample contained. Sequence reads were collapsed and filtered to measure the absolute abundance of every unique TCRbeta CDR3 rearrangement. For each sample, productive Simpson clonality was calculated as the square root of Simpson's diversity index across productive rearrangements. The clones in this table, taken by TCRdb from immuneACCESS, are in-frame only. Not every clone is retained; where verified, under half of the shortfall comes from an unresolved V gene, and the cause of the rest is unknown. D and trimming were read from the DNA, whereas the V and J calls and clone size are those reported in that table. Counted in this sample were approximately 210,000 clones; around 86% of them appeared once. The ten largest account for around a tenth of the sample.

V and J are trimmed by 3 bases and 2 bases, and the gene matches miss 4 bases of the junction. CDR1 and CDR2 are drawn from the germline V gene: SGDLS, YYNGEE. The CDR3 contains 16 residues, cysteine and phenylalanine counted. Only the CDR3 DNA is retained, 48 bases long and in frame from the first base. Specimen: peripheral blood. The chain is assembled from TRBV9 and TRBJ2-1, with 11 bases matching TRBD2. This clonotype originated in a man aged 50 to 60 with COVID-19, enrolled during active disease. The base sequence is TGTGCCAGCAGCGGGGGACTAGCGGCAACCTACAATGAGCAGTTCTTC. The resulting protein is CASSGGLAATYNEQFF.